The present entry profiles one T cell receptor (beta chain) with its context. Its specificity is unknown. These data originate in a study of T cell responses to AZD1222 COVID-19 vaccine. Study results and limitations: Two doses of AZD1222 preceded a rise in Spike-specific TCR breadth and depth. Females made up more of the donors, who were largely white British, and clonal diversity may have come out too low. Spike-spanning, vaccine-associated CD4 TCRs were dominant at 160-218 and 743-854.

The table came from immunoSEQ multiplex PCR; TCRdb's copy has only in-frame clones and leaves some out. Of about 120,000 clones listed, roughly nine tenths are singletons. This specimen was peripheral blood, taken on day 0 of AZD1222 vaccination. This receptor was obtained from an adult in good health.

CDR3 region: CASSPDRGDTEAFF. CDR3 bases: TGTGCCAGCAGCCCCGACAGGGGGGACACTGAAGCTTTCTTT. This chain joins TRBV7-8 and TRBJ1-1; 9 bases align to TRBD1. Trimming took 5 bases from V and 3 from J; bases not matched to a gene: 4. Germline V lookup: CDR1 SGHVS, CDR2 FQNEAQ. The CDR3 is made up of 14 amino acids.